A selection of T cell receptor beta chains follows, all from one sample in a study of cytomegalovirus exposure and HLA in healthy donors. Generated by immunoSEQ multiplex PCR, the TCRdb table keeps only in-frame clones and is missing some. Of under 200,000 clones listed, roughly 77% are singletons. Specimen: PBMCs. The receptors stem from a woman in her 30s in good health and CMV-seronegative. Both conserved end residues are part of each CDR3. The D gene is left open where the match is weak. Some rows mark clone size as missing; the rest say once, few, many or name a class of expanded clone.

DNA,CDR3,size,D,V,J
TGTGCCAGCGGGTGGGGACTACAAGCAGATACGCAGTATTTT,CASGWGLQADTQYF,-,TRBD2,TRBV6-5,TRBJ2-3
TGTGCCAGCAGCCAAGTCGAGACAGGGACCCAGTACTTC,CASSQVETGTQYF,once,-,TRBV14,TRBJ2-5
TGTGCCAGCAGTTTATGGGGGGGACAGGGACCCAACACTGAAGCTTTCTTT,CASSLWGGQGPNTEAFF,-,TRBD1,TRBV28,TRBJ1-1
TGTGCCAGTACCCGGAGAGCGGGAGAAAAGACCCCCGGGGAGCTGTTTTTT,CASTRRAGEKTPGELFF,once,TRBD2,TRBV19,TRBJ2-2
TGTGCCAGCAGCTCATGGGAGGGCCCTCTCGCAGATACGCAGTATTTT,CASSSWEGPLADTQYF,-,TRBD2,TRBV7-6,TRBJ2-3
TGTGCCGTCTCGGGAGGGGTTGCGGCCAAAAACATTCAGTACTTC,CAVSGGVAAKNIQYF,-,TRBD2,TRBV6-6,TRBJ2-4
TGCAGCGCGGACAGGGCCTACGAGCAGTACTTC,CSADRAYEQYF,-,TRBD1,TRBV29-1,TRBJ2-7
TGTGCCAGCAGCTTGCAGGGTCGCACTGAAGCTTTCTTT,CASSLQGRTEAFF,-,-,TRBV7-9,TRBJ1-1
TGTGCCAGTAGTACGTCCGGGACTAGTATCACCTACGAGCAGTACTTC,CASSTSGTSITYEQYF,-,TRBD2,TRBV19,TRBJ2-7
TGTGCCAGCAGCTTAATGACAGGGGGCTCCTACGAGCAGTACTTC,CASSLMTGGSYEQYF,-,TRBD1,TRBV11-3,TRBJ2-7
TGTGCCAGCAGCTTAGGGAGGGCCGGAGGAAGTGGAGCTTTCTTT,CASSLGRAGGSGAFF,-,-,TRBV7-2,TRBJ1-1
TGTGCCTCTTCGGACAGGGGGCCCAATGGCTACACCTTC,CASSDRGPNGYTF,-,TRBD1,TRBV30,TRBJ1-2
TGTGCCAGCAGTTTATGGGAGGACTCCCGGAGAGATGGCTACACCTTC,CASSLWEDSRRDGYTF,-,-,TRBV28,TRBJ1-2
TGTGCCAGCAGTTTATTGAGGGATGGCTACACCTTC,CASSLLRDGYTF,-,-,TRBV28,TRBJ1-2
TGTGCCAGCAGCCCTAGCGGGGGAGGCACAGATACGCAGTATTTT,CASSPSGGGTDTQYF,-,TRBD2,TRBV7-7,TRBJ2-3
TGTGCCAGCAGCTTGGATACGGGGGTAACTAATGAAAAACTGTTTTTT,CASSLDTGVTNEKLFF,-,-,TRBV2,TRBJ1-4
TGTGCCAGCAGTGAAGGCCAGGCTGGAAACACCATATATTTT,CASSEGQAGNTIYF,-,-,TRBV2,TRBJ1-3
TGTGCCAGCAGCCTAAATACAGGGGGCGGTCAAGAGACCCAGTACTTC,CASSLNTGGGQETQYF,-,TRBD1,TRBV7-6,TRBJ2-5
TGCGCCAGCAGTTCTTCCACCGGGACAGCGTACCAAGAGACCCAGTACTTC,CASSSSTGTAYQETQYF,-,TRBD1,TRBV10-1,TRBJ2-5
TGTGCCAGCACCTTGGGGGGTCTAATGAACACTGAAGCTTTCTTT,CASTLGGLMNTEAFF,-,-,TRBV25-1,TRBJ1-1
TGTGCAAGTCGCCTCCAGGGATCGGAGACTGAAGCTTTCTTT,CASRLQGSETEAFF,-,-,TRBV12-2,TRBJ1-1
TGCGCCAGCAGCTTTGCGACAGGGGGTAACTATGGCTACACCTTC,CASSFATGGNYGYTF,-,TRBD1,TRBV5-1,TRBJ1-2
TGTGCCTGGAGTCAGGGAAAACGGGCAGATACGCAGTATTTT,CAWSQGKRADTQYF,-,-,TRBV30,TRBJ2-3
TGCAGCGTTGGATGGCAGGGGGGCACCGGGGAGCTGTTTTTT,CSVGWQGGTGELFF,-,-,TRBV29-1,TRBJ2-2
TGTGCCAGCAGACAAGAGGTGGTCAGTAGACTAACTGAAGCTTTCTTT,CASRQEVVSRLTEAFF,once,-,TRBV7-9,TRBJ1-1
TGTGCCATCAGAGGCTCTAGCGGGAGTAAAAATGAGCAGTTCTTC,CAIRGSSGSKNEQFF,-,TRBD2,TRBV10-3,TRBJ2-1